Sequencing of this TCR beta chain was carried out in a study of cytomegalovirus exposure and HLA in healthy donors. Germline CDR1 reads SGHTA; CDR2 reads FQGTGA. The CDR3 totals 12 residues. The V gene lost 3 bases and the J gene lost 6 bases, with 6 bases spanning the gap. Study-wide points: A few chains linked to CMV were shown in vitro to be specific for CMV antigens. The listing of 150 or so TCR beta chains classed them as cytomegalovirus-associated.

Note on this clone: Its target is unknown.

While the first cohort had 600 to 800 subjects, the donors belonged to the separate validation cohort of roughly 130 subjects. Method: immunoSEQ multiplex PCR; TCRdb's copy keeps in-frame clones and lacks some. Of a few hundred thousand clones in the sample, roughly 87% were seen once. The chain employs TRBV7-3 and TRBJ1-5; D is ambiguous. Sequencing input: PBMCs. The receptor's source is a man aged 18 to 30 in good health and CMV-seropositive. This chain's CDR3 is CASSFPGQPQHF. In DNA, the CDR3 is TGTGCCAGCAGCTTCCCGGGTCAGCCCCAGCATTTT.